This T cell receptor beta chain was recovered during a study of T cells in Graves' hyperthyroidism and ophthalmopathy. Whole-study findings and limits: Appearing also in blood were most of the thyroid clonotypes expanded above 0.001. Ophthalmopathy could be told apart from stable hyperthyroidism with a 13 V-J model.

In regard to this clonotype: Its antigen is as yet unknown.

Per the germline V gene, CDR1 is DFQATT and CDR2 is SNEGSKA (reference sequence). The CDR3 totals 16 residues. The V segment lost 3 bases and the J segment 2 bases; nucleotides outside the gene matches: 5. Hyperthyroidism was newly diagnosed in patients aged 18 to 65 (duration under 2 months). Regions amplified from RNA transcripts were the TCR beta CDR3 regions. The HTBI primer set drove a first-round RT-PCR of the TCR CDR3. MiXCR, applied by TCRdb to the multiplex PCR reads, yields one record per CDR3 protein. The sample contains around 690,000 distinct CDR3 sequences, about 18% of which appear only once.

The sequencing input was blood. The TCR sequence derives from a man aged 45-60 years with Graves' hyperthyroidism. The J gene is TRBJ2-5, the V gene TRBV20-1, with TRBD2 matching over 14 bases. CDR3 sequence: CSASGGLAGAQETQYF. CDR3 in DNA: TGCAGTGCTAGTGGGGGACTAGCGGGAGCACAAGAGACCCAGTACTTC.